The next 15 T cell receptor beta chains were all read from a single sample in a study of a mutant IDH1 vaccine in newly diagnosed glioma. Time point reported: week 35, safety follow-up. Topical imiquimod accompanied each vaccine dose, which consisted of 300 ug of mutant IDH1 20-mer peptide. Antigens of these TCRs are unknown. Repertoires were generated with immunoSEQ multiplex PCR, while TCRdb's copy carries only in-frame clones and drops some. The sample records fewer than 45,000 clones, roughly 79% being singletons. Material: PBMCs, obtained from a glioma patient whose treatment included an IDH1 peptide vaccine. Receptors were obtained from a woman in her 40s with glioma. Some clones in this sample may be carry-over from other donors' samples.

On this clone: At one of its ends the junction is not consistent with the germline gene, which may arise from a read error. The chain carries TRBV7-7 and TRBJ2-5; TRBD1 is a possible D gene (5 bases). There are 12 residues in the CDR3. From germline, CDR1 is SSHAT and CDR2 FNYEAQ (reference sequence). CDR3 amino acids: CASSQGQETQYF. CDR3 coding DNA: TGTGCTAGCAGCCAGGGTCAAGAGACCCAGTACTTC. Full variable domain (outside the CDR3, taken from reference TRBV7-7 and TRBJ2-5): GAGVSQSPRYKVTKRGQDVTLRCDPISSHATLYWYQQALGQGPEFLTYFNYEAQPDKSGLPSDRFSAERPEGSISTLTIQRTEQRDSAMYRCASSQGQETQYFGPGTRLLVL.

The chain uses TRBV19 and TRBJ2-2; D not certain. The ends were cut back, 1 base at V and 7 bases at J, with 7 bases in the middle. CDR3 size: 13 residues. The germline V gene encodes CDR1 LNHDA and CDR2 SQIVND (reference sequence). The CDR3 loop reads CASSIVHVGELFF. CDR3 DNA sequence: TGTGCCAGTAGTATAGTTCACGTCGGGGAGCTGTTTTTT.

The gene calls are TRBV28 and TRBJ1-1; D not certain. The CDR3 covers 12 residues. V lost 3 bases, J lost 3 bases, and 5 bases lay in between. Germline V CDR1 and CDR2: MDHEN, SYDVKM. CDR3 amino acids: CASSLQDTEAFF. The CDR3 nucleotides read TGTGCCAGCAGTTTGCAGGACACTGAAGCTTTCTTT. Filled out from reference TRBV28 and TRBJ1-1, the complete variable domain reads DVKVTQSSRYLVKRTGEKVFLECVQDMDHENMFWYRQDPGLGLRLIYFSYDVKMKEKGDIPEGYSVSREKKERFSLILESASTNQTSMYLCASSLQDTEAFFGQGTRLTVV.

The rearrangement joins TRBV5-1 to TRBJ1-1; D not certain. Germline V gene data show CDR1 as SGHRS and CDR2 as YFSETQ. The CDR3 contains 13 residues. V lost 1 base and J 1 base, leaving 5 bases between the germline ends. CDR3 nucleotide sequence: TGCGCCAGCAGCTTGTCGCAGAACACTGAAGCTTTCTTT. This codes for CASSLSQNTEAFF.

This clone has only a few counts. This sequence joins TRBV5-8 and TRBJ1-1; D remains unclear. In germline, CDR1 is SGHTS, CDR2 YDEGEE. V lost 7 bases to trimming and J lost 7 bases, with 8 bases between them. CDR3 length: 10 amino acids. The CDR3 bases are TGTGCCAGCGGACGACGTGAAGCTTTCTTT. Protein: CASGRREAFF.

This clone was detected only a few times. The chain carries TRBV9 and TRBJ2-7; D assignment may be TRBD1 or TRBD2 (5 bases each). This CDR3 is 15 amino acids long. CDR1 and CDR2 (germline): SGDLS, YYNGEE. V gave up 0 bases and J gave up 0 bases, with 10 bases separating them. The CDR3 loop is CASSVGGESSYEQYF. CDR3 nucleotides: TGTGCCAGCAGCGTAGGAGGGGAGAGCTCCTACGAGCAGTACTTC.

The V gene is TRBV7-8, the J gene TRBJ2-5; unclear D gene. The CDR3 contains 13 residues. The germline V gene encodes CDR1 SGHVS and CDR2 FQNEAQ. Trimming shortened V by 8 bases and J by 2 bases, and 12 bases separated the two germline ends. For the CDR3, the DNA is TGTGCCAGCCTCAGACTGATACAAGAGACCCAGTACTTC. It is translated as CASLRLIQETQYF.

The CDR3 DNA sequence: TGCAGCGTTAGGACTGCTGTTAATGAAAAACTGTTTTTT. Its translation: CSVRTAVNEKLFF. This chain links TRBV29-1 with TRBJ1-4; no definite D call. This CDR3 contains 13 residues. The ends were cut back, 5 bases at V and 4 bases at J, with 11 bases in the middle. In germline, CDR1 is SQVTM, CDR2 ANQGSEA.

The chain is built from TRBV7-2 and TRBJ2-3, with 9 bases fitting TRBD2. Germline CDR1 reads SGHTA; CDR2 reads FQGNSA. The CDR3 has 16 amino acids. V was pared by 2 bases and J by 3 bases, with 6 bases of the junction left unmatched. The CDR3 DNA sequence: TGTGCCAGCAGCTTACAAGCGGGAGGTGGTACAGATACGCAGTATTTT. Amino acid sequence: CASSLQAGGGTDTQYF. Looking up the rest from reference TRBV7-2 and TRBJ2-3 gives the full variable domain: GAGVSQSPSNKVTEKGKDVELRCDPISGHTALYWYRQSLGQGLEFLIYFQGNSAPDKSGLPSDRFSAERTGGSVSTLTIQRTQQEDSAVYLCASSLQAGGGTDTQYFGPGTRLTVL.

This clone came up a few times. One end of the junction fails to match germline, which may point to a read error. The V call is TRBV15, the J call TRBJ2-7; TRBD1 matches 9 bases. Germline values: CDR1 LNHNV, CDR2 YYDKDF (reference sequence). The CDR3 is 11 amino acids. CDR3 coding DNA: TGTGCCACCAGCAGAGATTGGGACAGGGCCTTC. It translates to CATSRDWDRAF.

CDR3 sequence (DNA): TGCAGTGCTGAGCTCCAAGAGACCCAGTACTTC. Translating gives CSAELQETQYF. The chain has TRBV20-1 and TRBJ2-5, with no clear D. Trimming stripped 5 bases from V and 1 base from J, with 5 bases between. Germline CDR1 reads DFQATT; CDR2 reads SNEGSKA (reference sequence). The CDR3 covers 11 residues.

V gene TRBV18 combines with J gene TRBJ1-2; a weak D match, TRBD1 (5 bases). Trimming took off 3 bases at V and 8 bases at J, with 22 bases between the two ends. This CDR3 has 16 residues. Per the germline V gene, CDR1 is KGHSH and CDR2 is LQKENI. CDR3 protein: CASSPATGDLSEGYTF. Written as DNA, the CDR3 is TGTGCCAGCTCACCTGCGACTGGGGACCTTAGCGAAGGCTACACCTTC. The full variable domain, its missing parts supplied by reference TRBV18 and TRBJ1-2, is NAGVMQNPRHLVRRRGQEARLRCSPMKGHSHVYWYRQLPEEGLKFMVYLQKENIIDESGMPKERFSAEFPKEGPSILRIQQVVRGDSAAYFCASSPATGDLSEGYTFGSGTRLTVV.

This clone was seen just once. This sequence joins TRBV10-3 and TRBJ1-1; weak D call: TRBD1 (5 bases). The CDR3 contains 13 residues. Germline V lookup: CDR1 ENHRY, CDR2 SYGVKD. V lost 10 bases, J lost 0 bases, and 12 bases lay in between. CDR3 amino acids: CATSGDLNTEAFF. DNA of the CDR3: TGTGCCACATCGGGGGACCTGAACACTGAAGCTTTCTTT.

The chain combines TRBV4-1 with TRBJ1-3; D may be TRBD1 (5 bases). Germline V gene data show CDR1 as MGHRA and CDR2 as YSYEKL. The CDR3 is 16 amino acids. Trimming left V 3 bases short and J 1 base short, with 13 bases between. The CDR3 DNA reads TGCGCCAGCAGCCAGCGAGCTTCAGGGTCTGGAAACACCATATATTTT. Amino acids: CASSQRASGSGNTIYF.

The rearrangement links TRBV20-1 to TRBJ2-3; D gene uncertain. The germline V gene encodes CDR1 DFQATT and CDR2 SNEGSKA (reference sequence). Trimming shortened V by 3 bases and J by 6 bases, and 4 bases separated the two germline ends. The CDR3 covers 10 residues. CDR3 bases: TGCAGTGCTAGCGGGGATACGCAGTATTTT. Residues: CSASGDTQYF.